This T cell receptor (beta chain) was found in a study of cytomegalovirus exposure and HLA in healthy donors listed by TCRdb under 2017. For the wider study: According to a later analysis, one platform produced both the 120 validation repertoires and the roughly 650 repertoires of the first cohort. The study was designed to test whether signatures of past pathogen exposure could be identified by cataloging public T cell receptors. A separate validation cohort of more than 100 different subjects was used in addition to the roughly 620-subject first cohort. The study combined high-throughput TCR immunosequencing, statistical association of individual TCRs with disease status, and machine learning to predict cytomegalovirus infection status. What the work shows at the level of the full study, not this receptor alone: It was suggested by the authors that the approach could potentially be generalized to other disease states and immunological phenotypes. A few of the identified cytomegalovirus-associated TCR beta chains were confirmed in vitro to be specific for cytomegalovirus antigens. Across donors, most TCR sequences were observed very rarely, whereas some public TCRs were present in many individuals. In both the original and validation cohorts, the classifier was reported to diagnose cytomegalovirus status with high specificity and sensitivity. A later analysis found that TCRs clustered in the first cohort also tended to co-occur in the 95 to 150 validation repertoires, with roughly 95% of cluster scores above 0. All 120 or so repertoires were used to score co-occurrence in the validation cohort in a later analysis, because that analysis had no HLA typing for the cohort. The study gave a list of some 150 TCR beta chains associated with cytomegalovirus.

The CDR3, from cysteine to phenylalanine, totals 15 residues. The kept DNA is CDR3 alone, 45 bases in frame from the first base. V was cut back by 0 bases and J by 0 bases, leaving a gap of 7 bases between them. From a lookup of the germline V gene (reference sequence), CDR1 and CDR2 are SGHNT and YYREEE. Separate from the roughly 630-subject first cohort, the validation cohort of roughly 110 subjects was the group to which the donors belonged. Library method: the immunoSEQ multiplex PCR assay. Turning to the authors' computational methods: To diagnose cytomegalovirus status from the catalog of TCR beta chain sequences, a statistical classification framework was built. Here the immuneACCESS table is served through TCRdb, limited to in-frame sequences with V and J called. Missing clones are a known gap in these copies; in checked studies unresolved V genes cover under half, and the rest lacks a known reason. V and J calls and clone size come straight from that table; D and trimming were deduced from the DNA. The sample has roughly 230,000 clones on record, roughly 91% of them singletons. Approximately 3.1% of the sample is held by the ten biggest clonotypes.

This clone has just a few counts. Its antigen is unknown. Base qualities are missing; no much larger clone stands one base away. This TCR derives from a young woman in good health and CMV-seronegative. The sequence joins TRBV5-4 to TRBJ1-3; no D gene is confidently identified. The sample consisted of PBMCs. The CDR3 region has the sequence CASSLGHSSGNTIYF. Read as DNA, the sequence is TGTGCCAGCAGCTTGGGACACAGCTCTGGAAACACCATATATTTT.